These 26 T cell receptor beta chains share one sample of origin, sequenced in a study of blood T cell repertoires in COVID-19. TCRdb's copy holds only in-frame clones and misses some; the assay was immunoSEQ multiplex PCR. The table has 200,000 to 300,000 clones, 84% seen once; the top ten hold around 4%. The sample consisted of peripheral blood. Receptors originate from a man aged 55 to 70 with acute or convalescent COVID-19.

The chain carries TRBV3-1 (or the pseudogene TRBV3-2) and TRBJ2-5; 7 bases agree with TRBD2. This CDR3 comprises 15 residues. Germline V lookup: CDR1 LGHDT, CDR2 YNNKEL (reference sequence). The ends lost 3 bases at V and 4 bases at J; junction bases unmatched: 8. The CDR3 is CASSQVGLDPETQYF. The CDR3 DNA is TGTGCCAGCAGCCAGGTTGGACTAGATCCAGAGACCCAGTACTTC.

The V and J genes are TRBV7-9 and TRBJ1-5; no clear D gene. Germline V gene lookup returns CDR1 SEHNR and CDR2 FQNEAQ (reference sequence). V dropped 0 bases and J dropped 5 bases, with 5 bases sitting between them. The CDR3 is 13 amino acids. CDR3 in amino acids: CASSLAGDQPQHF. The CDR3 coding sequence is TGTGCCAGCAGCTTAGCGGGAGATCAGCCCCAGCATTTT.

This chain joins TRBV19 and TRBJ2-2, with 8 positions matching TRBD2. The germline CDR1 and CDR2 sequences are LNHDA and SQIVND (reference sequence). This CDR3 is built from 16 residues. J lost 2 bases, V lost 3 bases, and 5 bases had no gene match. Here the CDR3 reads CASSMVGRDNTGELFF. As DNA, the CDR3 is TGTGCCAGTAGTATGGTCGGGAGGGATAACACCGGGGAGCTGTTTTTT.

A single count supports this clone. V usage is TRBV4-1 and J usage is TRBJ2-7, with a weak D call TRBD1 (6 bases). V was shortened by 1 base and J by 6 bases, with 13 bases between the two germline ends. Per germline, CDR1 MGHRA and CDR2 YSYEKL. The CDR3 consists of 14 residues. CDR3 in DNA: TGCGCCAGCAGCCAAGGGGACACAGTACGCGAGCAGTACTTC. It encodes CASSQGDTVREQYF.

The rearrangement uses TRBV7-9 and TRBJ2-7; 10 positions agree with TRBD1. Germline CDR1 is SEHNR and CDR2 is FQNEAQ (reference sequence). This CDR3 has 16 residues. Trimming took 5 bases from V and 5 from J; bases not matched to a gene: 12. CDR3 DNA: TGTGCCAGCAGCCCGGCTCCGGGACAGGGGTCCCACGAGCAGTACTTC. As protein: CASSPAPGQGSHEQYF.

The chain is built from TRBV9 and TRBJ1-3; D perhaps matches TRBD1 (5 bases). Germline CDR1 SGDLS, CDR2 YYNGEE. The CDR3 loop spans 14 amino acids. Trimming left V 3 bases short and J 0 bases short, with 7 bases between. As DNA, the CDR3 is TGTGCCAGCAGCGGTACAGGCTCTGGAAACACCATATATTTT. It codes for CASSGTGSGNTIYF.

The CDR3 reads CASSYSGTGINEQFF. CDR3 nucleotide sequence: TGTGCCAGCAGTTACTCCGGGACAGGGATCAATGAGCAGTTCTTC. The V and J genes are TRBV6-5 and TRBJ2-1; 9 nucleotides agree with TRBD1. The V segment lost 0 bases and the J segment 6 bases; nucleotides outside the gene matches: 3. This CDR3 is built from 15 residues. Per the germline V gene, CDR1 is MNHEY and CDR2 is SVGAGI.

This chain uses TRBV2 with TRBJ1-5; no clear D. There are 15 residues in the CDR3. Germline CDR1 SNHLY, CDR2 FYNNEI. V was clipped by 2 bases and J by 3 bases, with 11 bases between them. The CDR3 loop is CASSEMGVNNQPQHF. CDR3 coding DNA: TGTGCCAGCAGTGAAATGGGAGTTAACAATCAGCCCCAGCATTTT.

This clone has more than one count but fewer than ten. This sequence joins TRBV15 and TRBJ1-3; 10 bases map to TRBD1. CDR1 LNHNV and CDR2 YYDKDF come from the germline V gene (reference sequence). The CDR3 consists of 15 residues. V shed 6 bases and J 2 bases; nucleotides not matched to a gene: 4. CDR3 sequence (DNA): TGTGCCACCAGTGCCGACAGGGGGCCTGGAAACACCATATATTTT. Amino acids: CATSADRGPGNTIYF.

The rearrangement uses TRBV5-1 and TRBJ1-2; tentative D call: TRBD1 (5 bases). Between the trimmed V and J ends, which lost 0 bases and 0 bases, there was a span of 15 bases. The CDR3 consists of 17 residues. CDR1 and CDR2 from the germline V gene are SGHRS and YFSETQ. CDR3 in amino acids: CASSLGVVQGANYGYTF. The CDR3, as DNA: TGCGCCAGCAGCTTGGGAGTAGTCCAGGGCGCTAACTATGGCTACACCTTC.

The chain couples TRBV19 to TRBJ2-7; no definite D call. Looked up from germline, CDR1 is LNHDA and CDR2 is SQIVND (reference sequence). V lost 4 bases to trimming and J lost 3 bases, with 13 bases between them. The CDR3 runs to 14 residues. Written as DNA, the CDR3 is TGTGCCAGTAGTACCACAGTCGCCGGCTACGAGCAGTACTTC. Protein sequence: CASSTTVAGYEQYF.

This chain uses TRBV5-6 with TRBJ2-1, with unresolved D. Trimming shortened V by 3 bases and J by 10 bases, and 11 bases separated the two germline ends. The CDR3 contains 12 residues. Germline loops: CDR1 SGHDT, CDR2 YYEEEE. CDR3 bases: TGTGCCAGCAGCTCCCTTGGCGGCGAGCAGTTCTTC. Translation gives CASSSLGGEQFF.

The gene calls are TRBV5-1 and TRBJ2-1; the match to TRBD1 covers 9 bases. V lost 4 bases and J lost 3; bases outside the gene matches: 14. Looked up from germline, CDR1 is SGHRS and CDR2 is YFSETQ. The CDR3 has 18 amino acids. CDR3 sequence (DNA): TGCGCCAGCAGCCCACCGGAAGGGACAGGGTCCTACTACAATGAGCAGTTCTTC. Translated: CASSPPEGTGSYYNEQFF.

This clone was observed once. The chain employs TRBV5-1 and TRBJ2-5; the match to TRBD1 covers 9 bases. The CDR3 covers 18 residues. Germline lookup yields CDR1 SGHRS and CDR2 YFSETQ. With V trimmed by 4 bases and J by 9 bases, 22 bases remained unmatched. Here the CDR3 DNA reads TGCGCCAGCAGCGGGGAGGGCCGGACAGGGGTCCCAGGGCACGCCCAGTACTTC. Translation: CASSGEGRTGVPGHAQYF. The variable domain in full, with the rest retrieved from reference TRBV5-1 and TRBJ2-5, is KAGVTQTPRYLIKTRGQQVTLSCSPISGHRSVSWYQQTPGQGLQFLFEYFSETQRNKGNFPGRFSGRQFSNSRSEMNVSTLELGDSALYLCASSGEGRTGVPGHAQYFGPGTRLLVL.

This clone was recorded once. The rearrangement uses TRBV7-2 and TRBJ1-2; TRBD1 agrees at 9 bases. CDR1 is SGHTA, CDR2 FQGNSA, per germline. The V and J ends lost 3 bases and 8 bases, in that order; junction bases with no gene match: 7. The CDR3 is 14 amino acids. The CDR3 DNA is TGTGCCAGCAGCTTCAGGACAGGGGAAGAGGGCTACACCTTC. It codes for CASSFRTGEEGYTF.

The V and J genes are TRBV13 and TRBJ1-1, with D possibly TRBD1 on 5 matching bases. Trimming left V 8 bases short and J 4 bases short, with 14 bases between. CDR1 and CDR2 (germline): PRHDT, FYEKMQ (reference sequence). The CDR3 is 13 amino acids. The CDR3 nucleotides read TGTGCCAGCCAGAAGGGGCCATTCACTGAAGCTTTCTTT. Protein product: CASQKGPFTEAFF.

V is TRBV5-4 and J is TRBJ2-2; D is perhaps TRBD1 (7 bases). Trimming took 3 bases from V and 0 from J, leaving 21 bases between them. CDR3 length: 19 residues. Germline CDR1 is SGHNT and CDR2 is YYREEE (reference sequence). The CDR3 spells CASSSRGYGRGANTGELFF. For the CDR3, the DNA is TGTGCCAGCAGCTCGAGGGGGTACGGCAGGGGGGCGAACACCGGGGAGCTGTTTTTT. The full variable domain, completed using reference TRBV5-4 and TRBJ2-2, is ETGVTQSPTHLIKTRGQQVTLRCSSQSGHNTVSWYQQALGQGPQFIFQYYREEENGRGNFPPRFSGLQFPNYSSELNVNALELDDSALYLCASSSRGYGRGANTGELFFGEGSRLTVL.

V gene TRBV3-1 (or the pseudogene TRBV3-2) combines with J gene TRBJ2-5, with D unresolved. The CDR3 is 16 residues long. Germline CDR1 and CDR2: LGHDT and YNNKEL (reference sequence). Trimming took 0 bases from V and 2 from J, leaving 13 bases between them. DNA of the CDR3: TGTGCCAGCAGCCAAGATCTGAGAATTTCACAAGAGACCCAGTACTTC. It specifies CASSQDLRISQETQYF.

This chain uses TRBV11-2 with TRBJ1-1; no clear D gene. Germline CDR1 and CDR2: SGHAT and FQNNGV. V lost 3 bases, J lost 6 bases, and 8 bases lay in between. The CDR3 runs 12 residues. The CDR3: CASSFRFPEAFF. The CDR3 nucleotides are TGTGCCAGCAGCTTTCGGTTCCCTGAAGCTTTCTTT.

The rearrangement uses TRBV6-5 and TRBJ2-7, with TRBD1 matching over 9 bases. CDR3 size: 14 residues. CDR1 and CDR2 from the germline V gene are MNHEY and SVGAGI. With V trimmed by 7 bases and J by 4 bases, 8 bases remained unmatched. CDR3 region: CASIPDRGAYEQYF. CDR3 nucleotide sequence: TGTGCCAGCATTCCGGACAGGGGAGCTTACGAGCAGTACTTC.

Here the CDR3 DNA reads TGCAGTGCTAGTAAACCCCAGGGGGCGCACGAGCAGTACTTC. Residues: CSASKPQGAHEQYF. The chain links TRBV20-1 to TRBJ2-7, with 8 positions matching TRBD1. This CDR3 is built from 14 residues. V trimming: 3 bases; J trimming: 5 bases; junction bases outside the gene matches: 9. CDR1 DFQATT and CDR2 SNEGSKA come from the germline V gene (reference sequence).

The rearrangement uses TRBV18 and TRBJ2-7; D perhaps matches TRBD1 (6 bases). The CDR3 covers 14 residues. Germline V gene lookup returns CDR1 KGHSH and CDR2 LQKENI. The V and J ends lost 3 bases and 2 bases respectively, with 11 bases between them. The DNA for the CDR3 is TGTGCCAGCTCACCCCCCGAGGGGGCCTACGAGCAGTACTTC. Translated, it gives CASSPPEGAYEQYF.

This clone was counted between two and nine times. CDR3 coding DNA: TGTGCCTGGTCGCTCGGGATCACTGAAGCTTTCTTT. Translation: CAWSLGITEAFF. The J gene is TRBJ1-1, the V gene TRBV30; D is ambiguous. V lost 5 bases and J lost 4, with 11 bases in between. Germline V gene sequence: CDR1 GTSNPN, CDR2 SVGIG (reference sequence). The CDR3 totals 12 residues.

V is TRBV4-2 and J is TRBJ2-7; 9 bases align to TRBD1. Germline values: CDR1 LGHNA, CDR2 YNFKEQ. After removal of 1 base from V and 2 bases from J, the junction contained 3 bases not matched to a gene. There are 15 residues in the CDR3. The CDR3 DNA reads TGTGCCAGCAGCCAAGTAAGGGACAGGGCCTACGAGCAGTACTTC. Translating gives CASSQVRDRAYEQYF.

The chain employs TRBV5-8 and TRBJ2-2; a weak D match, TRBD1 (6 bases). Germline V lookup: CDR1 SGHTS, CDR2 YDEGEE. The CDR3 covers 16 residues. Trimming cost V 4 bases and J 0 bases, with 13 bases left between them. The CDR3 sequence: CASSGGGTPNTGELFF. The CDR3 region has the DNA TGTGCCAGCAGCGGGGGTGGGACACCGAACACCGGGGAGCTGTTTTTT.

J is TRBJ1-1 and V is TRBV30, with D possibly matching TRBD1 (6 bases). Germline CDR1 is GTSNPN and CDR2 is SVGIG (reference sequence). V lost 4 bases and J 8 bases, leaving 14 bases between the germline ends. This CDR3 spans 12 amino acids. The CDR3 reads CAWKPSGHEAFF. In DNA form, the CDR3 reads TGTGCCTGGAAGCCTTCGGGACACGAAGCTTTCTTT.